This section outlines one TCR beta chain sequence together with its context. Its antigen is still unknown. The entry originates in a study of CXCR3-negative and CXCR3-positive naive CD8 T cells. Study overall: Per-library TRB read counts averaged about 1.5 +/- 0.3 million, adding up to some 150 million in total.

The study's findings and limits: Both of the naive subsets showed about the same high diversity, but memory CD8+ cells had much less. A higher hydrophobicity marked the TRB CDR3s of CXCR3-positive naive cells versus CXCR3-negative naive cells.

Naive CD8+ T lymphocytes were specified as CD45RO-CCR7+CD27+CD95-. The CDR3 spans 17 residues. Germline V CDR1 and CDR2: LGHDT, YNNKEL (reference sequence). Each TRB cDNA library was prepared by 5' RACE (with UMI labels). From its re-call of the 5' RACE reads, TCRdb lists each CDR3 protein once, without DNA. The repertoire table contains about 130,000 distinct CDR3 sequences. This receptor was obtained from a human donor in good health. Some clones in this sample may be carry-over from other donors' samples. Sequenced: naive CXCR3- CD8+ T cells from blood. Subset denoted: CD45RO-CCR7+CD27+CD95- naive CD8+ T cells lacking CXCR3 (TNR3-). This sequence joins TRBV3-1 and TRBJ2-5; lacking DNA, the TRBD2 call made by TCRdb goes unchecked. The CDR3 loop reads CASSQDFPGLAGETQYF.